The 30 T cell receptor beta chains listed next were all sequenced from one sample in a study of T cell repertoires in cytomegalovirus infection. TCRdb re-derived calls from the reads in MiXCR, one entry per CDR3 protein. The sample carries around 770,000 distinct CDR3 sequences, roughly 29% recorded once. These receptors have no known antigen. This sample comprised cultured CD8+ T cells from PBMCs, obtained from culture after CMV antigen stimulation. Receptor source: a human donor in good health (CMV status not recorded). Some clones in this sample may be carry-over from other donors' samples.

The chain employs TRBV27 and TRBJ2-1, with D tentatively TRBD2 (5 bases). There are 18 residues in the CDR3. CDR1 is MNHEY and CDR2 is SMNVEV in the germline V gene (reference sequence). V lost 6 bases to trimming and J lost 0 bases, with 21 bases between them. The CDR3 DNA sequence: TGTGCCAGCAGCCCGCCGGGATCGACTCGTCGCTCCTACAATGAGCAGTTCTTC. Protein sequence: CASSPPGSTRRSYNEQFF.

The CDR3 loop is CASSYLFDRGQDEQFF. The CDR3 DNA sequence: TGTGCCAGCAGTTACCTTTTCGACAGGGGGCAGGATGAGCAGTTCTTC. The chain couples TRBV6-6 to TRBJ2-1; 10 nucleotides match TRBD1. CDR3 length: 16 residues. Germline V gene data show CDR1 as MNHNY and CDR2 as SVGAGI (reference sequence). V was clipped by 2 bases and J by 8 bases; unmatched bases: 9.

This clonotype has a handful of counts. J is TRBJ1-3 and V is TRBV4-1; possible D gene TRBD1, 5 bases. V was trimmed by 4 bases and J by 10 bases, leaving 20 bases between them. Germline assignment: CDR1 MGHRA and CDR2 YSYEKL. The CDR3 runs to 15 residues. CDR3 in DNA: TGCGCCAGCAGCCCATCCGGGACGCCTGTTGTAACCATATATTTT. Amino acids: CASSPSGTPVVTIYF.

Only a few counts were recorded for this clonotype. The rearrangement links TRBV29-1 to TRBJ2-2; 9 bases fit TRBD1. The CDR3 extends over 15 amino acids. Germline-derived CDR1 and CDR2 are SQVTM and ANQGSEA. The V and J ends lost 3 bases and 0 bases, in that order; junction bases with no gene match: 2. CDR3: CSVDGQGPNTGELFF. DNA for the CDR3: TGCAGCGTTGACGGACAGGGGCCGAACACCGGGGAGCTGTTTTTT.

This clonotype was picked up many times. The gene calls are TRBV7-2 and TRBJ2-2; TRBD2 might be the D (7 bases). This CDR3 region has 19 residues. The germline CDR1 and CDR2 sequences are SGHTA and FQGNSA. Deletions cut 1 base from V and 0 bases from J, with 18 bases between. In nucleotides, the CDR3 is TGTGCCAGCAGCTTAGGGAGGACGGGGGGCTTTACGAACACCGGGGAGCTGTTTTTT. Its translation: CASSLGRTGGFTNTGELFF.

Only a few counts were recorded for this clonotype. The rearrangement links TRBV27 to TRBJ2-1; a weak D match, TRBD1 (6 bases). Germline V CDR1 and CDR2: MNHEY, SMNVEV (reference sequence). The germline V and J ends were trimmed by 10 bases and 6 bases, with 16 bases remaining between them. The CDR3 extends over 13 amino acids. CDR3 protein: CATRWTALNEQFF. CDR3 nucleotides: TGTGCCACCAGATGGACAGCACTCAATGAGCAGTTCTTC.

This clonotype turned up a few times. V and J are TRBV19 and TRBJ1-4; D call uncertain. V was shortened by 5 bases and J by 8 bases, with 18 bases between the two germline ends. The CDR3 is 15 residues long. CDR1 is LNHDA, CDR2 SQIVND, per germline (reference sequence). The CDR3 spells CASSVDSLLWEKLFF. DNA of the CDR3: TGTGCCAGTAGTGTCGACTCATTGTTGTGGGAAAAACTGTTTTTT.

The sample holds a few counts of this clonotype. The J gene is TRBJ2-1, the V gene TRBV11-3; D gene uncertain. This CDR3 spans 13 amino acids. Trimming pared 4 bases from V and 8 bases from J, leaving 12 bases between. Germline-derived CDR1 and CDR2 are SGHNT and YENEEA. The CDR3 nucleotides are TGTGCCAGCAGCTCCCAAACAGCAGATGAGCAGTTCTTC. The encoded protein is CASSSQTADEQFF.

V and J are TRBV6-6 and TRBJ1-1; possibly TRBD1 for D (5 bases). This CDR3 comprises 14 residues. Germline assignment: CDR1 MNHNY and CDR2 SVGAGI (reference sequence). V was clipped by 0 bases and J by 7 bases, with 12 bases between them. The CDR3 DNA reads TGTGCCAGCAGTTACTCCGGTGGCGACAGTGAAGCTTTCTTT. It codes for CASSYSGGDSEAFF.

The rearrangement links TRBV7-8 to TRBJ2-5; 7 bases match TRBD2. CDR1 is SGHVS, CDR2 FQNEAQ, per germline. The CDR3 extends over 15 amino acids. The V segment lost 2 bases and the J segment 4 bases; nucleotides outside the gene matches: 7. The CDR3 DNA reads TGTGCCAGCAGCTTATTAGGCGGGGGTATAGAGACCCAGTACTTC. Protein: CASSLLGGGIETQYF.

As concerns this clonotype: The CDR3 ends on some other residue instead of the conserved phenylalanine or tryptophan, so this is likely a read error. The chain joins TRBV7-9 to TRBJ2-7; the D call may be TRBD1 or TRBD2 (5 bases each). There are 11 residues in the CDR3. V lost 7 bases to trimming and J lost 6 bases, with 10 bases between them. Germline values: CDR1 SEHNR, CDR2 FQNEAQ (reference sequence). The chain's CDR3 is CASTGASEQYS. CDR3 sequence (DNA): TGTGCCAGCACCGGGGCCTCCGAGCAGTACTCC.

Here the CDR3 reads CASSLKPRMGSSGSETQYF. The CDR3 nucleotides are TGCGCCAGCAGCTTGAAGCCCAGGATGGGCTCTAGCGGATCAGAGACCCAGTACTTC. This chain uses TRBV5-1 with TRBJ2-5; 7 bases are a match to TRBD2. Germline loops: CDR1 SGHRS, CDR2 YFSETQ. V lost 1 base, J lost 4 bases, and 19 bases stayed unmatched. The CDR3 contains 19 residues.

To note about this clonotype: It may be a read error: a sequence one base away is much more abundant. The CDR3 coding sequence is TGTGCCAGCAGCTTGCGTGGGGAGGACACCGAGGAGCTGTTTTTT. Protein sequence: CASSLRGEDTEELFF. J is TRBJ2-2 and V is TRBV5-4; TRBD2 might be the D (6 bases). The CDR3 totals 15 residues. Germline CDR1 SGHNT, CDR2 YYREEE (reference sequence). Drawing the rest from reference TRBV5-4 and TRBJ2-2, the complete variable domain is ETGVTQSPTHLIKTRGQQVTLRCSSQSGHNTVSWYQQALGQGPQFIFQYYREEENGRGNFPPRFSGLQFPNYSSELNVNALELDDSALYLCASSLRGEDTEELFFGEGSRLTVL.

The chain links TRBV10-2 to TRBJ2-1; TRBD1 agrees at 11 bases. CDR1 and CDR2 from the germline V gene are WSHSY and SAAADI. Trimming at V came to 8 bases and at J to 3 bases, leaving 6 bases not matched to a gene. The CDR3 contains 15 residues. CDR3 coding DNA: TGCGCCAGCGGGACAGGGGGTCCTCTCTACAATGAGCAGTTCTTC. This sequence encodes CASGTGGPLYNEQFF.

This clonotype was seen ten or more times. The gene calls are TRBV7-8 and TRBJ1-2; possible D gene TRBD1, 5 bases. CDR1 SGHVS and CDR2 FQNEAQ come from the germline V gene. This CDR3 contains 13 residues. Trimming removed 5 bases at V and 2 bases at J, with 9 bases between. CDR3 sequence reads: CASSPRQNYGYTF. The DNA of the CDR3 is TGTGCCAGCAGCCCCCGACAGAACTATGGCTACACCTTC.

This clonotype was observed many times. In DNA form, the CDR3 reads TGTGCCAGCAGCTCTGATGTACGAGAGACCCAGTACTTC. Its translation is CASSSDVRETQYF. V usage is TRBV7-2 and J usage is TRBJ2-5; D gene unclear. This CDR3 comprises 13 residues. V was shortened by 4 bases and J by 4 bases, with 10 bases between the two germline ends. The germline V gene has CDR1 SGHTA and CDR2 FQGNSA.

V is TRBV6-1 and J is TRBJ2-5; D is unclear. This CDR3 spans 15 amino acids. V was trimmed by 7 bases and J by 2 bases, leaving 17 bases between them. Germline CDR1 MNHNS, CDR2 SASEGT. The CDR3 DNA sequence: TGTGCCAGCATTGATAGAAGCAGGCAGCAAGAGACCCAGTACTTC. Its translation is CASIDRSRQQETQYF.

The genes are TRBV5-4 and TRBJ1-2; 8 bases agree with TRBD1. CDR3 length: 13 amino acids. The junction had 7 bases not matched to a gene; V was cut back by 4 bases and J by 8 bases. Germline V gene sequence: CDR1 SGHNT, CDR2 YYREEE (reference sequence). CDR3 DNA sequence: TGTGCCAGCAGCGACAGGGGAATTGAGGGCTACACCTTC. It specifies CASSDRGIEGYTF.

This clonotype was recorded many times. This chain uses TRBV7-8 with TRBJ2-7; 8 bases are a match to TRBD1. V shed 5 bases, J shed 6 bases, and the junction held 12 bases outside the gene matches. This CDR3 is built from 15 residues. The germline gives CDR1 SGHVS, CDR2 FQNEAQ. In DNA form, the CDR3 reads TGTGCCAGCAGCCCTCAGGGGGCGCTGGGTGCCGAGCAGTACTTC. This encodes CASSPQGALGAEQYF.

V gene TRBV7-4 combines with J gene TRBJ2-3; 14 bases are a match to TRBD2. CDR1 is SGHVT and CDR2 is SQSDAQ in the germline V gene. Trimming at V came to 4 bases and at J to 2 bases, leaving 5 bases not matched to a gene. CDR3 size: 17 residues. The CDR3 DNA reads as TGTGCCAGCAGCTACCGGACTAGCGGGGGGATCACAGATACGCAGTATTTT. Amino acids: CASSYRTSGGITDTQYF.

V and J are TRBV11-2 and TRBJ2-2; perhaps D is TRBD1 or TRBD2 (6 bases each). V was pared by 5 bases and J by 6 bases, with 19 bases between. Looked up from germline, CDR1 is SGHAT and CDR2 is FQNNGV. The CDR3 extends over 16 amino acids. The CDR3 spells CASSPPGAPGAGELFF. The CDR3 DNA sequence: TGTGCCAGCAGCCCACCGGGGGCCCCGGGGGCCGGGGAGCTGTTTTTT.

Notes on this clonotype: This may be a read error, as it is one base from a much larger clone. The J gene is TRBJ2-1, the V gene TRBV19; 8 bases line up with TRBD2. Germline V CDR1 and CDR2: LNHDA, SQIVND (reference sequence). With 0 bases clipped from V and 7 bases from J, the junction kept 11 bases outside the gene matches. This CDR3 is built from 17 residues. CDR3 nucleotides: TGTGCCAGTAGTATAGATCCTCCGGGACTAGGAAGGAATGAGCAGTTCTTC. Residues: CASSIDPPGLGRNEQFF.

This clonotype was observed at least ten times. This rearrangement joins TRBV27 to TRBJ1-1; the D gene is possibly TRBD1 (5 bases). This CDR3 has 14 amino acids. V was cut by 4 bases and J by 0 bases, with 9 bases left in between. Per germline, CDR1 MNHEY and CDR2 SMNVEV (reference sequence). CDR3 sequence: CASSSPGLNTEAFF. The CDR3 region has the DNA TGTGCCAGCAGTTCCCCAGGGTTGAACACTGAAGCTTTCTTT.

This clonotype was found a few times. This sequence joins TRBV6-5 and TRBJ1-1; 8 bases are a match to TRBD1. From germline, CDR1 is MNHEY and CDR2 SVGAGI. With V trimmed by 1 base and J by 4 bases, 5 bases remained unmatched. This CDR3 comprises 15 residues. CDR3 protein: CASSYWTGRSTEAFF. In DNA, the CDR3 is TGTGCCAGCAGTTACTGGACAGGGAGGAGCACTGAAGCTTTCTTT.

This chain links TRBV7-3 with TRBJ2-6; D is undetermined. Germline CDR1 and CDR2: SGHTA and FQGTGA. V gave up 1 base and J gave up 0 bases, with 7 bases separating them. The CDR3 is made up of 16 amino acids. CDR3 protein: CASSLRSNSGANVLTF. As DNA, the CDR3 is TGTGCCAGCAGCTTAAGATCCAACTCTGGGGCCAACGTCCTGACTTTC.

A remark on this clonotype: This clone may be a read error of a much larger clone one base away. The rearrangement joins TRBV7-8 to TRBJ1-6, with D tentatively TRBD1 (5 bases). Per germline, CDR1 SGHVS and CDR2 FQNEAQ. The CDR3 is 17 residues long. The CDR3 DNA reads as TGTGCCAGCAGCTTAGGATTCATTGGACAAGATAAATCACCCCTCCACTTT. As protein: CASSLGFIGQDKSPLHF.

V gene TRBV9 combines with J gene TRBJ2-1, with D maybe TRBD1 (7 bases). The length of the CDR3 is 21 residues. V lost 2 bases, J lost 2 bases, and 29 bases lay in between. Germline CDR1 reads SGDLS; CDR2 reads YYNGEE. CDR3 amino acids: CASSVFAKEAGGRLAYNEQFF. DNA for the CDR3: TGTGCCAGCAGCGTTTTTGCTAAGGAGGCAGGGGGGAGACTAGCCTACAATGAGCAGTTCTTC.

V usage is TRBV9 and J usage is TRBJ1-1; D call uncertain. V gave up 7 bases and J gave up 4 bases, with 17 bases separating them. This CDR3 is 14 amino acids long. Germline V gives CDR1 SGDLS, CDR2 YYNGEE. CDR3 sequence: CASGVGPSSTEAFF. The CDR3 DNA reads TGTGCCAGCGGGGTGGGTCCTTCGAGCACTGAAGCTTTCTTT.

This clonotype occurred many times. The junction shows a germline mismatch at one end, possibly a read error. The V and J genes are TRBV7-7 and TRBJ2-6; D remains ambiguous. Germline values: CDR1 SSHAT, CDR2 FNYEAQ (reference sequence). CDR3 length equals 12 residues. The CDR3 protein is CASSWWANVLTF. The CDR3 nucleotides read TGTGCTAGCAGCTGGTGGGCCAACGTCCTGACTTTC.

This clonotype occurred a few times. The chain links TRBV29-1 to TRBJ2-3; 7 bases agree with TRBD1. The CDR3 consists of 14 residues. Germline assignment: CDR1 SQVTM and CDR2 ANQGSEA. J was trimmed by 1 base and V by 4 bases; bases with no gene match: 5. The CDR3 loop is CSVGEGGRTDTQYF. In nucleotides, the CDR3 is TGCAGCGTTGGTGAAGGGGGCCGCACAGATACGCAGTATTTT.